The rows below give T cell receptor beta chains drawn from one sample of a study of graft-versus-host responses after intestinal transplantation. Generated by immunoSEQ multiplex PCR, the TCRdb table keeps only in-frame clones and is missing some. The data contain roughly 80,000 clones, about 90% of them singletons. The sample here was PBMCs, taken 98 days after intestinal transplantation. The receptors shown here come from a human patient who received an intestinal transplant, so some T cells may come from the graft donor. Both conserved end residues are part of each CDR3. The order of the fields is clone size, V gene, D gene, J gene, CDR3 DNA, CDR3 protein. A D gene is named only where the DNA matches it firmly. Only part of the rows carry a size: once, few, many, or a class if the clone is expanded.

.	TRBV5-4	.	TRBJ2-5	TGTGCCAGCAGCTTGGTGGCGGCACGTCAAGAGACCCAGTACTTC	CASSLVAARQETQYF
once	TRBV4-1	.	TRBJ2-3	TGCGCCAGCAGCCAAGATGGGGAAGGGGGTAGAACAGATACGCAGTATTTT	CASSQDGEGGRTDTQYF
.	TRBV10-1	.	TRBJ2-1	TGCGCCAGCAGCCCCAGGGGGGGCAAGAATGAGCAGTTCTTC	CASSPRGGKNEQFF
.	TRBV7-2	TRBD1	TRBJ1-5	TGTGCCAGCAGCTTAGTAAGAGGGACAGGCTTCGTTAATCAGCCCCAGCATTTT	CASSLVRGTGFVNQPQHF
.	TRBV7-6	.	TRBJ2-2	TGTGCCAGCAGCTTAGCGCTACAGGGGAACACCGGGGAGCTGTTTTTT	CASSLALQGNTGELFF
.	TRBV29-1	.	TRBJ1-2	TGCAGCGCTATAGCAGGGACTCCATATGGCTACACCTTC	CSAIAGTPYGYTF
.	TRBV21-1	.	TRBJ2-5	TGTGCCAGCAGCCTTCGACTAGCGGGGGCTCCGGGAGTCCCCCAAGAGACCCAGTACTTC	CASSLRLAGAPGVPQETQYF
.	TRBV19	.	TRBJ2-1	TGTGCCAGTAGTATCGGGTTAACCTACAATGAGCAGTTCTTC	CASSIGLTYNEQFF
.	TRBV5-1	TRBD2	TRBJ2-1	TGCGCCAGCAGCTTTAGCGGGAGCTCCTACAATGAGCAGTTCTTC	CASSFSGSSYNEQFF
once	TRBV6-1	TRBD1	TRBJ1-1	TGTGCCAGCAGACCCCGGGACAGGGGGTACACTGAAGCTTTCTTT	CASRPRDRGYTEAFF
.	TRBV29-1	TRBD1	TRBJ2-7	TGCAGCTCCGGGACAGATAGGGGCGAGCAGTACTTC	CSSGTDRGEQYF
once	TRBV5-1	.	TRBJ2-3	TGCGCCAGCAGCTTGGGGGACAGCACAGATACGCAGTATTTT	CASSLGDSTDTQYF
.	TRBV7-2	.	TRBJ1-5	TGTGCCAGCAGCTTAGTGTCCGGGTATAGCAATCAGCCCCAGCATTTT	CASSLVSGYSNQPQHF
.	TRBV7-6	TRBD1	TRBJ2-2	TGTGCCAGCAGCTCCCGACAGGGAAGCCCCACCGGGGAGCTGTTTTTT	CASSSRQGSPTGELFF
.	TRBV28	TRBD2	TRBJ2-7	TGTGCCAGCAGTTCCTCTAGCGGGAGGGCCCTTCGGTACGAGCAGTACTTC	CASSSSSGRALRYEQYF
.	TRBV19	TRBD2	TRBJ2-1	TGTGCCAGTAGCCTACAGGGACTAGAATCCAATGAGCAGTTCTTC	CASSLQGLESNEQFF
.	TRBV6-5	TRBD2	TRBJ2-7	TGTGCCAGCAATTTGGGAGGGTCCCACGAGCAGTACTTC	CASNLGGSHEQYF
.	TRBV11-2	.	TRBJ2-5	TGTGCCAGCAGCTTAGATCCTTTCCGGGGGTACCAAGAGACCCAGTACTTC	CASSLDPFRGYQETQYF
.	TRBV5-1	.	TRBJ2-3	TGCGCCAGCAGCCTTTTGGGGATCACAGATACGCAGTATTTT	CASSLLGITDTQYF
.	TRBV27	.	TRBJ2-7	TGTGCCAGCAGTCCCACTCCGGGGTCCGAGCAGTACTTC	CASSPTPGSEQYF
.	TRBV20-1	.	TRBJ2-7	TGCAGTGCTAGAGCGGGGACTGAGCAGTACTTC	CSARAGTEQYF
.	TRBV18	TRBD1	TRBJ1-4	TGTGCCAGCTCACCCTCTCGGACAGGACTTAATGAAAAACTGTTTTTT	CASSPSRTGLNEKLFF
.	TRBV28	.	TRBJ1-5	TGTGCCAGCAGTTTAGCAGGGGTAGGGGGTCAGCCCCAGCATTTT	CASSLAGVGGQPQHF
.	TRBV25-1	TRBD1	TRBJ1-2	TGTGCCAGCAGTGCCACAGGGGGTGGCGGCTACACCTTC	CASSATGGGGYTF
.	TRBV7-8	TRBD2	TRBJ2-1	TGTGCCAGCATAGCTAGCGGGAGCCCTATCAATGGGCAGTTCTTC	CASIASGSPINGQFF
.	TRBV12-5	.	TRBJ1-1	TGTGCTAGTGGCCGGGAACAGGAAAGGTACAACACTGAAGCTTTCTTT	CASGREQERYNTEAFF
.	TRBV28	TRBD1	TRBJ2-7	TGTGCCAGCACCGTAATAGGGACAGGCTCCTACGAGCAGTACTTC	CASTVIGTGSYEQYF
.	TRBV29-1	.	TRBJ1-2	TGCAGCGTTGTAGCCGGGGCGTATGGCTACACCTTC	CSVVAGAYGYTF
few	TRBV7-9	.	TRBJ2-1	TGTGCCAGCAGCTTAGCGAACTCCTACAATGAGCAGTTCTTC	CASSLANSYNEQFF
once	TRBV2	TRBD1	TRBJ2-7	TGTGCCAGCAGAGCGACAGGGAGATCGTTCGACGAGCAGTACTTC	CASRATGRSFDEQYF
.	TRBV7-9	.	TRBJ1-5	TGTGCCAGCAGCTTAGGGCCGGGACAGCCCCAGCATTTT	CASSLGPGQPQHF
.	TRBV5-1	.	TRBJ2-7	TGCGCCAGCAGCCTGGGACGGTCCTACGAGCAGTACTTC	CASSLGRSYEQYF
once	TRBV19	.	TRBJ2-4	TGTGCCAGTAGTATAGAGTCAGGGACACTAGCCAAAAACATTCAGTACTTC	CASSIESGTLAKNIQYF
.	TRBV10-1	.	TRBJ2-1	TGCGCCAGCAGTGAGTACGGGACTTCCTACAATGAGCAGTTCTTC	CASSEYGTSYNEQFF
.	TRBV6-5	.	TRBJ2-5	TGTGCCAGCAGTCCTCAAACCTACCAAGAGACCCAGTACTTC	CASSPQTYQETQYF
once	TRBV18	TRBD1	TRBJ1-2	TGTGCCAGCTCCCTCGGGACAGGGGCCGACTATGGCTACACCTTC	CASSLGTGADYGYTF
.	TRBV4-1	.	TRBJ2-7	TGTGCCAGCAGCCAAGACGTACCGCCCTACGAGCAGTACTTC	CASSQDVPPYEQYF
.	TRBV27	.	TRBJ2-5	TGTGCCAGCAGTTCCCGCGAGAGGGAGACCCAGTACTTC	CASSSRERETQYF
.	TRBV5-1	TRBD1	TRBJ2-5	TGCGCCAGCAGCGAGACAGGGGGCCAAGAGACCCAGTACTTC	CASSETGGQETQYF